The T cell receptor (beta chain) under discussion was sequenced for a study of blood T cells in healthy people across ages. Study outcomes and limitations: Per million T cells, TCR beta diversity dropped roughly linearly as age increased. The study lacked donor CMV status, which possibly confounded expanded clonotype changes.

PCR was performed a second time for 7 to 11 cycles using a sample-barcoded 5' primer and a J-beta primer mix. The authors tagged each cDNA molecule using a template-switch adaptor with 12 random nucleotides. TCRdb fed the 5' RACE reads into MiXCR, producing one record per CDR3 protein. The table lists 800,000 to 950,000 distinct CDR3 sequences, almost 30% of them singletons, with roughly 10% in the top ten. A few counts support this clonotype. What it recognizes is unknown. The germline V gene has CDR1 SQVTM and CDR2 ANQGSEA. The CDR3 sequence is 14 residues long. Between the trimmed V and J ends, which lost 1 base and 2 bases, there was a span of 11 bases. The same sample was also used in a study of T cells of mothers and their children. This second report adds: Whether pairs are related or unrelated, thymic selection shapes their TCR recombination output in much the same way.

J is TRBJ1-2 and V is TRBV29-1; D is ambiguous. This receptor was identified in a woman aged 40 to 49 in good health. The sample taken for sequencing was blood. The CDR3, as DNA: TGCAGCGTTGAAGTGGTTAGTACGAACTATGGCTACACCTTC. Its translation: CSVEVVSTNYGYTF.